This entry describes one T cell receptor beta chain. An assay was performed, and its level was deep. On sorted subsets, replicate PCRs used about 180 ng DNA, or some 28,000 T cell genomes. Sequencing used immunoSEQ multiplex PCR; TCRdb keeps in-frame clones, though not all of them. The table lists more than 2,000,000 clones, over 90% of them singletons. This sample is drawn from a study of shared clonotypes between healthy human individuals. Overall study: Donors, aged 18 to 49, were two women and three men.

V shed 4 bases and J 2 bases; nucleotides not matched to a gene: 8. The CDR3 length is 16 residues. The germline V gene encodes CDR1 SGHNT and CDR2 YYREEE (reference sequence). The sequencing sample was made of naive CD4+ T cells from PBMCs. The subset here: CD45RA+ positively selected. The chain has TRBV5-4 and TRBJ2-2, with TRBD1 matching over 7 bases. The TCR was taken from a man in his late teens or twenties in good health. Some clones in this sample may be carry-over from other donors' samples. This CDR3 reads CASSPRQGDNTGELFF. The CDR3 DNA follows: TGTGCCAGCAGCCCCCGACAGGGAGATAACACCGGGGAGCTGTTTTTT.